The rows below give T cell receptor beta chains drawn from one sample of a study of blood T cell repertoires in COVID-19. Sequencing was performed with immunoSEQ multiplex PCR; in TCRdb, only in-frame clones are kept and a portion is missing. Altogether around 140,000 clones are present, more than 65% being singletons, with the ten largest covering under 5%. Input material: peripheral blood. The receptors come from an older woman with acute or convalescent COVID-19. Each CDR3 is given with its conserved first and last residue. The D gene is left open where the match is weak. A clone size is listed for some rows: how often the clone was seen (once, few, many), or a class if it is expanded.

J gene,D gene,V gene,clone size,CDR3 length,CDR3 protein,CDR3 DNA
TRBJ1-3,-,TRBV28,-,16,CASTPRSWGAGNTIYF,TGTGCCAGCACCCCGAGGAGTTGGGGGGCTGGAAACACCATATATTTT
TRBJ1-6,TRBD1,TRBV28,-,15,CASSPGQTYNSPLHF,TGTGCCAGCAGCCCGGGACAGACGTATAATTCACCCCTCCACTTT
TRBJ1-3,-,TRBV6-6,-,13,CASSGLVRNTIYF,TGTGCCAGCAGTGGCCTGGTCCGAAACACCATATATTTT
TRBJ2-1,TRBD2,TRBV11-3,-,20,CASSPYNPAGSSSGGNEQFF,TGTGCCAGCAGCCCCTACAACCCGGCGGGTTCGTCTAGCGGGGGAAATGAGCAGTTCTTC
TRBJ2-2,-,TRBV5-1,-,17,CASSPPPAGARTGELFF,TGCGCCAGCAGCCCCCCCCCGGCGGGGGCGCGGACCGGGGAGCTGTTTTTT
TRBJ2-2,-,TRBV4-2,-,15,CASSQGQGEAGELFF,TGTGCCAGCAGCCAAGGTCAGGGGGAGGCCGGGGAGCTGTTTTTT
TRBJ2-1,-,TRBV28,-,15,CASSAAGLGGNEQFF,TGTGCCAGCAGTGCCGCAGGACTAGGGGGCAATGAGCAGTTCTTC
TRBJ1-4,-,TRBV20-1,-,11,CSALSWEKLFF,TGCAGTGCCCTATCCTGGGAAAAACTGTTTTTT
TRBJ1-1,TRBD1,TRBV6-7,few,16,CARILWDRGMNTEAFF,TGTGCCAGGATACTGTGGGACAGGGGAATGAACACTGAAGCTTTCTTT
TRBJ1-4,-,TRBV10-3,-,16,CAISDQGRPPNEKLFF,TGTGCCATCAGTGATCAGGGCCGACCCCCTAATGAAAAACTGTTTTTT
TRBJ2-5,TRBD1,TRBV27,-,16,CASSLSGGTGGQTQYF,TGTGCCAGCAGTTTAAGCGGCGGGACAGGGGGCCAGACCCAGTACTTC
TRBJ1-1,-,TRBV6-2/TRBV6-3,-,13,CASSYSGLTEAFF,TGTGCCAGCAGTTACTCGGGGCTCACTGAAGCTTTCTTT
TRBJ2-2,-,TRBV28,-,14,CASQPLASTGELFF,TGTGCCAGCCAACCGTTAGCGAGCACCGGGGAGCTGTTTTTT
TRBJ2-2,-,TRBV14,-,14,CASSQFRSTGELFF,TGTGCCAGCAGCCAATTTCGTAGTACCGGGGAGCTGTTTTTT
TRBJ2-5,-,TRBV28,once,12,CASSLELGTQYF,TGTGCCAGCAGTTTGGAGTTGGGGACCCAGTACTTC